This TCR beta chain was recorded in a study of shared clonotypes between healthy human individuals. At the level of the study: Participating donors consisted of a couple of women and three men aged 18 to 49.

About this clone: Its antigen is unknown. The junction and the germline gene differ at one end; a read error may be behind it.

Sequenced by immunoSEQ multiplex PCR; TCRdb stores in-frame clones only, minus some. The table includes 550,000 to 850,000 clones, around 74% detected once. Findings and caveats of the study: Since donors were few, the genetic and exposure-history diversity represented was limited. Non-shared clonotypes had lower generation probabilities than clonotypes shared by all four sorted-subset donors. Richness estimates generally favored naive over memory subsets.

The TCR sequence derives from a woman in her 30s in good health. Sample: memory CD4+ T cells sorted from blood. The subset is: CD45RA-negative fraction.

The CDR3 loop reads CASREGRGGSSYEQYF. The CDR3 nucleotides are TGTGCCAGCAGGGAAGGACGTGGCGGGAGCTCCTACGAGCAGTACTTC. The J gene is TRBJ2-7, the V gene TRBV6-1; 7 bases line up with TRBD2. This CDR3 contains 16 residues. Per germline, CDR1 MNHNS and CDR2 SASEGT.